This entry concerns a single T cell receptor (beta chain). The antigen remains unidentified. Once extracted for a subset, genomic DNA was divided evenly among several immunoSEQ plates. The table came from immunoSEQ multiplex PCR; TCRdb's copy has only in-frame clones and leaves some out. Found here are under 2,500,000 clones, approximately 95% of them singletons; the top ten hold 0.1% to 0.15%. CDR3 length: 15 residues. The germline V gene has CDR1 SGDLS and CDR2 YYNGEE. The ends were cut back, 4 bases at V and 6 bases at J, with 18 bases in the middle. The sample comes from a study of shared clonotypes between healthy human individuals. Findings of the study overall: Memory subsets generally showed lower estimated richness than naive subsets.

The chain links TRBV9 to TRBJ2-3; D remains ambiguous. The clonotype was recovered from a man between 18 and 35 years old in good health. The sample was naive CD4+ T cells sorted from blood. Noted subset: CD45RA+ positively selected. CDR3 in DNA: TGTGCCAGCAGCTCCCGGTGGCCAGTGGGTGATACGCAGTATTTT. The encoded protein is CASSSRWPVGDTQYF.